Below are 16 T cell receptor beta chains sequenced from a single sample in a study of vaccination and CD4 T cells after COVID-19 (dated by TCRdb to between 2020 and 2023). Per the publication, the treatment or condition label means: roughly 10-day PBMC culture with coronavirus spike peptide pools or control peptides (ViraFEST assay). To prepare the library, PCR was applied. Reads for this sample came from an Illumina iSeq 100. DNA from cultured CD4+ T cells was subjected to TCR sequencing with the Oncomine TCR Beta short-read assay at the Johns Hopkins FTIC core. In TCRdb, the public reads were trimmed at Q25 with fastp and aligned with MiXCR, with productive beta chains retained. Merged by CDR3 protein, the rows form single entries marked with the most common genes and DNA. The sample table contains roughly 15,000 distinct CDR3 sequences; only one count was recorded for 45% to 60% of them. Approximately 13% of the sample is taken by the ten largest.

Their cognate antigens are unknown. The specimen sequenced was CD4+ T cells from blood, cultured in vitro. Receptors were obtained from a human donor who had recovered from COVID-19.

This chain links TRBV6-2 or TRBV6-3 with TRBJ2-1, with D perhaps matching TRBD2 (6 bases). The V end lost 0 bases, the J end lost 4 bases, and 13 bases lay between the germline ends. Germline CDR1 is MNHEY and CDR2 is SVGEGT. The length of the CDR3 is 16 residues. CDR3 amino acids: CASSYSRASAYNEQFF. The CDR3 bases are TGTGCCAGCAGTTACTCGAGGGCTAGCGCTTACAATGAGCAGTTCTTC.

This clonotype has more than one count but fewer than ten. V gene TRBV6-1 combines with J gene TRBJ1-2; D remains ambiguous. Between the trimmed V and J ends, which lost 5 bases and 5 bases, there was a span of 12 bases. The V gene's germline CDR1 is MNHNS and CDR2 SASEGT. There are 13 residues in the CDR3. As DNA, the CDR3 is TGTGCCAGCAGTCTCAAGGGAGAATATGGCTACACCTTC. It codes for CASSLKGEYGYTF.

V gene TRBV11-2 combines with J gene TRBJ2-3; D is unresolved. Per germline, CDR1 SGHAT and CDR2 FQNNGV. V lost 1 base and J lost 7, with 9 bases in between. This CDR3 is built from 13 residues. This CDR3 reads CASSLGEGNTQYF. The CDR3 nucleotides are TGTGCCAGCAGCTTAGGAGAAGGGAATACGCAGTATTTT. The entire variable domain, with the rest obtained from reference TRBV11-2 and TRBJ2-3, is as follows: EAGVAQSPRYKIIEKRQSVAFWCNPISGHATLYWYQQILGQGPKLLIQFQNNGVVDDSQLPKDRFSAERLKGVDSTLKIQPAKLEDSAVYLCASSLGEGNTQYFGPGTRLTVL.

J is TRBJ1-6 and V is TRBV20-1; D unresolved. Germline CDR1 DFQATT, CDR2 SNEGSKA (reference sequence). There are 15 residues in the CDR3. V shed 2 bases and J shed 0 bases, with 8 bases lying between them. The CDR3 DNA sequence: TGCAGTGCTAGACCGGGCCCCTCCTATAATTCACCCCTCCACTTT. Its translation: CSARPGPSYNSPLHF.

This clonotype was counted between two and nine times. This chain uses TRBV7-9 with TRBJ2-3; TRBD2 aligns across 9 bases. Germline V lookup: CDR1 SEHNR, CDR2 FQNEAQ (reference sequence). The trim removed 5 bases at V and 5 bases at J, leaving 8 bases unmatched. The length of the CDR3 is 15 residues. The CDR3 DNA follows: TGTGCCAGCAGCCGCCGCCATAGCGGGGGAGATACGCAGTATTTT. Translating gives CASSRRHSGGDTQYF.

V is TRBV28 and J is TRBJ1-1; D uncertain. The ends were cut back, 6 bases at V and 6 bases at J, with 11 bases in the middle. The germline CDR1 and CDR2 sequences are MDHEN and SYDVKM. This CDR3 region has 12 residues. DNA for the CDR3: TGTGCCAGCAGGCGGACTTCGGCTGAAGCTTTCTTT. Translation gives CASRRTSAEAFF.

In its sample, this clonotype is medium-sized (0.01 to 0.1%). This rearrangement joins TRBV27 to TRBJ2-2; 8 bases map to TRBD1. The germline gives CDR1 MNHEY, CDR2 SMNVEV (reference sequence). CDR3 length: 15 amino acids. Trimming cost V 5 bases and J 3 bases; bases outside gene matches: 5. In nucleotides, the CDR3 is TGTGCCAGCAGTCCGGACAGGGTTTACACCGGGGAGCTGTTTTTT. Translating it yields CASSPDRVYTGELFF.

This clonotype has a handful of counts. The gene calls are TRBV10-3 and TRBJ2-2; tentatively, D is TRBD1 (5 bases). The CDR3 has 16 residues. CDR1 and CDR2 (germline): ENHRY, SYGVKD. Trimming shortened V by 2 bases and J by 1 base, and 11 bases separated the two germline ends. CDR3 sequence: CAISEEDRKNTGELFF. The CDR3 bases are TGTGCCATCAGTGAGGAAGACAGAAAGAACACCGGGGAGCTGTTTTTT.

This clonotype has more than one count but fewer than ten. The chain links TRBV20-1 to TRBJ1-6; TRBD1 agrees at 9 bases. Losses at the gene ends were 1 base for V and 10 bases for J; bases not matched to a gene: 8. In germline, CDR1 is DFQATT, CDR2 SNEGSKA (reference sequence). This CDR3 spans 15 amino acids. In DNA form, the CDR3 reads TGCAGTGCTAGAGCCAGGGACAGGGTGTACTCACCCCTCCACTTT. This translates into CSARARDRVYSPLHF.

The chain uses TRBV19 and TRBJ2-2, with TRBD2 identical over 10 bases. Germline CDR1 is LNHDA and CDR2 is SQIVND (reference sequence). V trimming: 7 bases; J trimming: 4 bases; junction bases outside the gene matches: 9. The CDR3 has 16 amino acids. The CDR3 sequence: CASKGSGRAGTGELFF. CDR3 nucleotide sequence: TGTGCCAGTAAGGGGAGCGGGAGGGCAGGCACCGGGGAGCTGTTTTTT.

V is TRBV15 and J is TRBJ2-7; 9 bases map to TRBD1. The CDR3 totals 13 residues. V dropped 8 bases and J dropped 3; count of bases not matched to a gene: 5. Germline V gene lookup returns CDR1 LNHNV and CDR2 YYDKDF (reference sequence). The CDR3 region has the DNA TGTGCCACCGGGTTGGACAGGGGCTACGAGCAGTACTTC. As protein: CATGLDRGYEQYF.

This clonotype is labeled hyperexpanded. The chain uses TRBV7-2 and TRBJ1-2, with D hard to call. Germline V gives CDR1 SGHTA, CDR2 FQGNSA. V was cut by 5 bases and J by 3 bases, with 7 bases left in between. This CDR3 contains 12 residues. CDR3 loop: CASSQLHYGYTF. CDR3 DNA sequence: TGTGCCAGCAGCCAGCTTCACTATGGCTACACCTTC.

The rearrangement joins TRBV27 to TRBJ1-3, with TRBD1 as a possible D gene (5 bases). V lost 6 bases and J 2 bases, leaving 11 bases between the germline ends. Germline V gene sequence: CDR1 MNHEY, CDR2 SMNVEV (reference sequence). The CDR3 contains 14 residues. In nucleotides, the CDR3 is TGTGCCAGCAGACCCGCGGGGGCTGGAAACACCATATATTTT. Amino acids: CASRPAGAGNTIYF.

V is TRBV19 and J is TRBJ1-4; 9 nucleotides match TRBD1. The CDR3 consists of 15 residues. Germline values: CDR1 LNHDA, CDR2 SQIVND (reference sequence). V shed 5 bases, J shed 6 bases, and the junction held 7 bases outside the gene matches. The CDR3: CASSLPGQGDEKLFF. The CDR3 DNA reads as TGTGCCAGTAGTTTACCGGGACAGGGCGATGAAAAACTGTTTTTT.

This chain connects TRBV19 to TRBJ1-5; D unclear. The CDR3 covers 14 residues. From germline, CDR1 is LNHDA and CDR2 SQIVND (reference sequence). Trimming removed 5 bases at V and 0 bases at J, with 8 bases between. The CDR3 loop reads CASSGSISNQPQHF. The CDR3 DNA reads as TGTGCCAGTAGTGGGTCCATTAGCAATCAGCCCCAGCATTTT.

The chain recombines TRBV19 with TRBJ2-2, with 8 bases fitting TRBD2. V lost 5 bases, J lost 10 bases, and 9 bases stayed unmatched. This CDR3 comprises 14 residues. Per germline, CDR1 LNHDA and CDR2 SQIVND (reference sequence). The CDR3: CASSPTGGRLELFF. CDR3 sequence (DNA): TGTGCCAGTAGTCCGACGGGGGGGCGGTTGGAGCTGTTTTTT. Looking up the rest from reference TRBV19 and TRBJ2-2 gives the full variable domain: DGGITQSPKYLFRKEGQNVTLSCEQNLNHDAMYWYRQDPGQGLRLIYYSQIVNDFQKGDIAEGYSVSREKKESFPLTVTSAQKNPTAFYLCASSPTGGRLELFFGEGSRLTVL.